These 11 T cell receptor beta chains were all obtained from the same sample, sequenced in a study of T cell responses to AZD1222 COVID-19 vaccine. Some clones are missing from TCRdb's copy, which holds only in-frame ones; the method was immunoSEQ multiplex PCR. The sample contains 130,000 or so clones, less than 95% of which appear only once. The sequenced sample was peripheral blood, obtained 28 days after the second dose of the MenACWY control vaccine. These TCRs come from an adult who received the MenACWY meningococcal vaccine as a control.

This clone came up a few times. V and J are TRBV9 and TRBJ1-1; 7 bases line up with TRBD1. CDR1 and CDR2 (germline): SGDLS, YYNGEE. After removal of 4 bases from V and 9 bases from J, the junction contained 9 bases not matched to a gene. CDR3 size: 13 residues. The CDR3 region has the DNA TGTGCCAGCAGCTCCCTGATGAGGGGGCAAGCTTTCTTT. Encoded protein: CASSSLMRGQAFF.

The chain uses TRBV10-3 and TRBJ1-2; weak D call: TRBD1 (6 bases). Germline V gene sequence: CDR1 ENHRY, CDR2 SYGVKD. V was pared by 5 bases and J by 4 bases, with 11 bases between. The CDR3 has 13 amino acids. The CDR3 DNA follows: TGTGCCATCAGTCCACAGGGAAGCTATGGCTACACCTTC. This gives the protein CAISPQGSYGYTF.

V and J are TRBV6-6 and TRBJ1-3; possibly TRBD1 for D (6 bases). This CDR3 has 17 amino acids. Germline CDR1 MNHNY, CDR2 SVGAGI (reference sequence). The V gene lost 5 bases and the J gene lost 0 bases, with 17 bases spanning the gap. The CDR3 loop is CASSRDTGPSSGNTIYF. CDR3 nucleotide sequence: TGTGCCAGCAGTCGAGATACAGGGCCTTCCTCTGGAAACACCATATATTTT.

The rearrangement links TRBV12-3 or TRBV12-4 to TRBJ1-6; a possible D gene is TRBD1 (5 bases). The ends were cut back, 6 bases at V and 8 bases at J, with 8 bases in the middle. This CDR3 has 12 amino acids. CDR3 residues: CASSQTDSPLHF. The CDR3 coding sequence is TGTGCCAGCAGCCAGACAGATTCACCCCTCCACTTT.

This sequence joins TRBV6-6 and TRBJ2-2; D might be TRBD2 (6 bases). Germline V lookup: CDR1 MNHNY, CDR2 SVGAGI (reference sequence). V shed 6 bases and J shed 0 bases, with 14 bases lying between them. This CDR3 has 16 residues. CDR3 sequence (DNA): TGTGCCAGCAGGAAAATGGGCGGGACGAACACCGGGGAGCTGTTTTTT. It codes for CASRKMGGTNTGELFF.

This clone was observed a few times. This sequence joins TRBV4-3 and TRBJ2-1; no definite D call. V was clipped by 0 bases and J by 2 bases, with 2 bases between them. CDR1 LGHNA and CDR2 YSLEER come from the germline V gene. CDR3 length: 13 amino acids. The CDR3 here is CASSQDTYNEQFF. The CDR3 nucleotides are TGCGCCAGCAGCCAAGATACCTACAATGAGCAGTTCTTC.

The chain carries TRBV10-3 and TRBJ2-7; D is perhaps TRBD2 (5 bases). This CDR3 has 12 residues. V lost 11 bases and J lost 2, with 13 bases in between. CDR1 and CDR2 (germline): ENHRY, SYGVKD. The CDR3 is CAVGGGAYEQYF. The CDR3 region has the DNA TGTGCCGTCGGAGGAGGAGCCTACGAGCAGTACTTC.

V is TRBV9 and J is TRBJ2-1; TRBD2 matches at 13 bases. Germline V gene data show CDR1 as SGDLS and CDR2 as YYNGEE. This CDR3 spans 17 amino acids. V trimming: 4 bases; J trimming: 2 bases; junction bases outside the gene matches: 6. The CDR3 sequence is CASSLGLAGLPYNEQFF. As DNA, the CDR3 is TGTGCCAGCAGCCTGGGACTAGCGGGATTACCCTACAATGAGCAGTTCTTC.

The CDR3 bases are TGTGCCAGCAGCTTGGGGGGAGCGTCAGGGGGCACCTACGAGCAGTACTTC. Translation gives CASSLGGASGGTYEQYF. The V gene is TRBV5-4, the J gene TRBJ2-7, with TRBD1 matching 8 bases. Germline trimming cut 0 bases from V and 2 bases from J; bases unmatched to any gene: 10. The germline gives CDR1 SGHNT, CDR2 YYREEE (reference sequence). CDR3 length: 17 amino acids.

The chain is built from TRBV9 and TRBJ2-1; tentatively, D is TRBD2 (5 bases). V was shortened by 0 bases and J by 9 bases, with 19 bases between the two germline ends. This CDR3 is 16 amino acids long. CDR1 is SGDLS and CDR2 is YYNGEE in the germline V gene. CDR3 sequence (DNA): TGTGCCAGCAGCGTAGGGTCTTACGGAGTGGAGGCTGAGCAGTTCTTC. Translation: CASSVGSYGVEAEQFF.

In this sample, this clone turned up once. The chain employs TRBV6-4 and TRBJ2-7; 8 positions match TRBD1. Germline lookup yields CDR1 MRHNA and CDR2 SNTAGT. The CDR3 has 15 amino acids. After removal of 4 bases from V and 0 bases from J, the junction contained 5 bases not matched to a gene. Written as DNA, the CDR3 is TGTGCCAGCAGTGGTTGGACAGGGTGCTCCTACGAGCAGTACTTC. The encoded protein is CASSGWTGCSYEQYF.